This T cell receptor (beta chain) was documented in a study of T-cell reconstitution after alpha-beta-depleted transplantation in children. During its preparation, the TCRbeta library received unique molecular identifiers. Each CDR3 protein is one row after TCRdb ran MiXCR on the PCR reads. The sample has about 580,000 distinct CDR3 sequences, more than 20% seen once. Germline CDR1 reads DFQATT; CDR2 reads SNEGSKA (reference sequence). CDR3 length equals 17 residues. Germline trimming cut 2 bases from V and 5 bases from J; bases unmatched to any gene: 14. Comment on this clonotype: Its target is unknown.

Findings and caveats of the study: Recipient T cells and thymic progenitors that survived gave rise to the high TCRbeta diversity observed at day 60 in some patients. One year after transplant, T-cell counts and diversity came mostly from newly produced T cells. Expanded graft clones, several hundred of them, were reportedly the source of alpha-beta T cells about two months after transplant.

The chain combines TRBV20-1 with TRBJ1-5; 8 nucleotides agree with TRBD1. The sample consisted of PBMCs, mostly from graft donor cells, taken 360 days after TCRalphabeta/CD19-depleted stem cell transplant. This sequence originates from a boy in the first two years of life who had a stem cell transplant for acute myeloid leukemia, so the T cells may come from the graft donor. The CDR3 loop is CSARPRTGPREHQPQHF. CDR3 nucleotides: TGCAGTGCTAGACCCCGGACAGGGCCACGGGAGCATCAGCCCCAGCATTTT.